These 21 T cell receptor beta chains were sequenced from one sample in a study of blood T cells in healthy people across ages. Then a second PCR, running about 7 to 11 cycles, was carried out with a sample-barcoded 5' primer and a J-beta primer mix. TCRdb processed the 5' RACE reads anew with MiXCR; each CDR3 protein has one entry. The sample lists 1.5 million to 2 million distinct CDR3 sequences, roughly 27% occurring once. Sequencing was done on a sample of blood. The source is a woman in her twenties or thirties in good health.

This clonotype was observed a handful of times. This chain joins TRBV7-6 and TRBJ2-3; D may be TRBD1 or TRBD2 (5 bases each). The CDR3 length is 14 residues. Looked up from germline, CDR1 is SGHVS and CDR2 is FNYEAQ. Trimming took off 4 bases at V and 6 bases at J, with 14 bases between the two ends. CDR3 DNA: TGTGCCAGCAGCTCGGGACCACGTAGGGATACGCAGTATTTT. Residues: CASSSGPRRDTQYF.

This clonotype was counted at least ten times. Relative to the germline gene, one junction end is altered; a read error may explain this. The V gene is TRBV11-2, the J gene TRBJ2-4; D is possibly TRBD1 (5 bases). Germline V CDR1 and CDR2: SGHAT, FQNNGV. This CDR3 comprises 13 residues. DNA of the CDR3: TGCGCCAGCAGCTTAGACAGAGAGAACATTCAGTACTTC. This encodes CASSLDRENIQYF.

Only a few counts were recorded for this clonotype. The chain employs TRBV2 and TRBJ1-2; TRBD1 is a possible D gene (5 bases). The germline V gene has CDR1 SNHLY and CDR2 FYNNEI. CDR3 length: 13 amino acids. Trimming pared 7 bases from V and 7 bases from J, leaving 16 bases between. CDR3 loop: CASTGSREGGYTF. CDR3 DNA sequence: TGTGCCAGCACGGGGAGCAGGGAAGGTGGCTACACCTTC. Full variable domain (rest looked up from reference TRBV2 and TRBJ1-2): EPEVTQTPSHQVTQMGQEVILRCVPISNHLYFYWYRQILGQKVEFLVSFYNNEISEKSEIFDDQFSVERPDGSNFTLKIRSTKLEDSAMYFCASTGSREGGYTFGSGTRLTVV.

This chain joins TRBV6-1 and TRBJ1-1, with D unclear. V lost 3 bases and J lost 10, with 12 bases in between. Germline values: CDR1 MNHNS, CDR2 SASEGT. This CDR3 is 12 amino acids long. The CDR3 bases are TGTGCCAGCAGTGAGACTTCCCTAATAGCTTTCTTT. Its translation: CASSETSLIAFF.

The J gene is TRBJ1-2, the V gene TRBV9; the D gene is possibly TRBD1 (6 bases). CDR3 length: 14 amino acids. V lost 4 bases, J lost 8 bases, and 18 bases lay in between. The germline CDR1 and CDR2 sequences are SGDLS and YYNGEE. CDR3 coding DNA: TGTGCCAGCAGCCTCTACAGGGACGAGGGCGGCTACACCTTC. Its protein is CASSLYRDEGGYTF.

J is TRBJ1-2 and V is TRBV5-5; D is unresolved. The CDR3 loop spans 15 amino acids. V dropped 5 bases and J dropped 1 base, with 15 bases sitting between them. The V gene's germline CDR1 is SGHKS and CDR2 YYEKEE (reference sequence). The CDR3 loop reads CASSSPPVGNYGYTF. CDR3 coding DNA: TGTGCCAGCAGTTCTCCCCCAGTGGGTAACTATGGCTACACCTTC. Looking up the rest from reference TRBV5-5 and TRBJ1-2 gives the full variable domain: DAGVTQSPTHLIKTRGQQVTLRCSPISGHKSVSWYQQVLGQGPQFIFQYYEKEERGRGNFPDRFSARQFPNYSSELNVNALLLGDSALYLCASSSPPVGNYGYTFGSGTRLTVV.

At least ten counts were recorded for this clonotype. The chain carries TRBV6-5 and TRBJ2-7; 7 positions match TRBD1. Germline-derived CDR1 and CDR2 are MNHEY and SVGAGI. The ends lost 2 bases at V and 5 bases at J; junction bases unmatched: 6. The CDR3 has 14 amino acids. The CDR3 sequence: CASSYRTGWDEQYF. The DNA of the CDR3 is TGTGCCAGCAGTTACCGGACAGGTTGGGACGAGCAGTACTTC.

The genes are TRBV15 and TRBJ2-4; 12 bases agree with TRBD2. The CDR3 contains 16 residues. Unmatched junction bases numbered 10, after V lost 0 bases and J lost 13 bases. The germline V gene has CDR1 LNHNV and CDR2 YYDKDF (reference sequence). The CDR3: CATSRDSSGRAREQYF. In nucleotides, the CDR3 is TGTGCCACCAGCAGAGACTCTAGCGGGAGGGCTCGGGAGCAGTACTTC.

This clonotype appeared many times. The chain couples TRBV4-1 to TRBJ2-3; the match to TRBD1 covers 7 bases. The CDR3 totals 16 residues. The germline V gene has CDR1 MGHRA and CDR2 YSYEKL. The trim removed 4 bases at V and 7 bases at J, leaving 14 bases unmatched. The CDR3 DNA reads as TGCGCCAGCAGCCGACAGGGAGAACGCGTTCGAAATACGCAGTATTTT. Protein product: CASSRQGERVRNTQYF.

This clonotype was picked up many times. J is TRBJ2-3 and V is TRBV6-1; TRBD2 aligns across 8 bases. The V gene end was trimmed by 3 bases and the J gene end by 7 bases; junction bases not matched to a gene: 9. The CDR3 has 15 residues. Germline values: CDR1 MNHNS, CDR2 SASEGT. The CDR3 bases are TGTGCCAGCAGTGATATAGCGGGGATAGCCTATACGCAGTATTTT. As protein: CASSDIAGIAYTQYF.

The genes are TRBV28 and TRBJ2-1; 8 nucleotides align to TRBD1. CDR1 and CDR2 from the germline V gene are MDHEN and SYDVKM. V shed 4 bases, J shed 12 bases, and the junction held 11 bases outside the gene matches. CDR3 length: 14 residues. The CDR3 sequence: CASSYRGQGRGQFF. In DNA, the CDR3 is TGTGCCAGCAGTTACCGAGGACAGGGAAGGGGGCAGTTCTTC.

In nucleotides, the CDR3 is TGTGCCGCGAGCTCGTTAAATGGCGATCAGCCCCAGCATTTT. Amino acids: CAASSLNGDQPQHF. The chain employs TRBV6-6 and TRBJ1-5; D remains unclear. CDR3 length equals 14 residues. The germline V and J ends were trimmed by 11 bases and 5 bases, with 19 bases remaining between them. The germline CDR1 and CDR2 sequences are MNHNY and SVGAGI (reference sequence).

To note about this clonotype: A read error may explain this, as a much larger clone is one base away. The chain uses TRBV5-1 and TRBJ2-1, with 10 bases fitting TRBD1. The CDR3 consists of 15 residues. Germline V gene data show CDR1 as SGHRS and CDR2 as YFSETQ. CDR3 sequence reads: CASSPGQGKYNEQLF. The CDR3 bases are TGCGCCAGCAGTCCGGGACAGGGGAAGTACAATGAGCAGCTCTTC.

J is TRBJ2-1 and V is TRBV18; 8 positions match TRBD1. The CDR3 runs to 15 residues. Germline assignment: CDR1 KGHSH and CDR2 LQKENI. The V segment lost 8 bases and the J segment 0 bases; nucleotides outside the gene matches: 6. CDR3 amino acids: CASQGQASSYNEQFF. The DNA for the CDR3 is TGTGCCAGCCAGGGACAGGCGAGCTCCTACAATGAGCAGTTCTTC. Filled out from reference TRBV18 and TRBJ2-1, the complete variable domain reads NAGVMQNPRHLVRRRGQEARLRCSPMKGHSHVYWYRQLPEEGLKFMVYLQKENIIDESGMPKERFSAEFPKEGPSILRIQQVVRGDSAAYFCASQGQASSYNEQFFGPGTRLTVL.

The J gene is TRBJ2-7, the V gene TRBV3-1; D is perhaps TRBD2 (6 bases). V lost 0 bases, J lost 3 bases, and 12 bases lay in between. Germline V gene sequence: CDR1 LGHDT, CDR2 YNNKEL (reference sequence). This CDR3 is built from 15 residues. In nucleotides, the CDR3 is TGTGCCAGCAGCCAAGACCGGCTAGCGTGCTACGAGCAGTACTTC. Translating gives CASSQDRLACYEQYF.

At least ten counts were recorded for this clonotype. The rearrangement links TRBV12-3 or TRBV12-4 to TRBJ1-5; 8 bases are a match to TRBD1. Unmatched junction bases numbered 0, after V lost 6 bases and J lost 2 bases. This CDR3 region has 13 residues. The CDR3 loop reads CASRDRGNQPQHF. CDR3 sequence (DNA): TGTGCCAGCAGGGACAGGGGCAATCAGCCCCAGCATTTT.

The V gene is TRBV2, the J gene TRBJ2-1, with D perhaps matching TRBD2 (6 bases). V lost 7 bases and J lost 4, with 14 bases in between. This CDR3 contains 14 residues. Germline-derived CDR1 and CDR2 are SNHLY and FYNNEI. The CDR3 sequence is CASIPGGAYNEQFF. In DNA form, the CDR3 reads TGTGCCAGCATTCCAGGAGGGGCGTACAATGAGCAGTTCTTC.

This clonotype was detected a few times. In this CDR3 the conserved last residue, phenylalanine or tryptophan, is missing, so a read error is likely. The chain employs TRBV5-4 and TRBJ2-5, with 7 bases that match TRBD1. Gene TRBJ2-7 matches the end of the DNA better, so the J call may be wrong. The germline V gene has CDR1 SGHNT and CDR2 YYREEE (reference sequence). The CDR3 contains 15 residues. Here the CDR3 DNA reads TGTGCCAGCAGCGACCGGGACAGTGCGCCCTACGAGCAGTACTTA. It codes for CASSDRDSAPYEQYL.

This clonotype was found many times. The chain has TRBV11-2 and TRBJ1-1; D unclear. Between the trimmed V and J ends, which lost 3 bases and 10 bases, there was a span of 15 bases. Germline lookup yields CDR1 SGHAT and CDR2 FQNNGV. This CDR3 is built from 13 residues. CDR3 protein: CASSLSSAEAAFF. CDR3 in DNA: TGTGCCAGCAGCTTGAGTTCGGCCGAAGCAGCTTTCTTT.

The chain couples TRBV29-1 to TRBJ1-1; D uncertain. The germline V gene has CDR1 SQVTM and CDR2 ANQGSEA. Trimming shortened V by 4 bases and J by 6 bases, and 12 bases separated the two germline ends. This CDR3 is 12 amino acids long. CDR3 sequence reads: CSVARGSAEAFF. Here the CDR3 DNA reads TGCAGCGTTGCTCGGGGTAGCGCTGAAGCTTTCTTT.

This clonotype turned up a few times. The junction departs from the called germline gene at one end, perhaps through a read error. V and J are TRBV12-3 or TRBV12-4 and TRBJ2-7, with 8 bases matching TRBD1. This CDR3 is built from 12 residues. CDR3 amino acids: CTSSLQGGEQYF. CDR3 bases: TGTACCAGCAGCCTACAGGGGGGTGAGCAGTACTTC.